This TCR beta chain comes out of a study of post-analysis software for immune sequencing data. General study findings and limits: Strong co-clustering by F measure was evident for samples that had been prepared in the same batch. Five or six TRBV segments were significantly more frequent in patients than in controls. TRBV5-6, TRBV5-1 and TRBV20-1 were among these segments.

V lost 7 bases to trimming and J lost 5 bases; unmatched junction nucleotides: 10. CDR1 and CDR2 from the germline V gene are MDHEN and SYDVKM. The CDR3 is 14 residues long. This clonotype was recorded a few times. The antigen remains undetermined. TCR beta cDNA libraries included unique molecular identifiers. TCRdb reanalysed the PCR reads using MiXCR and keeps one entry per CDR3 protein. Found here are hundreds of thousands of distinct CDR3 sequences, 25% to 30% of them singletons; the top ten hold more than 0.55%. Sample: blood. The receptor comes from a girl between 10 and 17 years old with multiple sclerosis. This chain links TRBV28 with TRBJ2-7; TRBD2 matches 8 bases. The DNA of the CDR3 is TGTGCCAGCATTGCAAGCGGGAGAGTCCACGAGCAGTACTTC. It translates to CASIASGRVHEQYF. Looking up the rest from reference TRBV28 and TRBJ2-7 gives the full variable domain: DVKVTQSSRYLVKRTGEKVFLECVQDMDHENMFWYRQDPGLGLRLIYFSYDVKMKEKGDIPEGYSVSREKKERFSLILESASTNQTSMYLCASIASGRVHEQYFGPGTRLTVT.